One and the same sample provided the 14 T cell receptor beta chains below, sequenced in a study of blood T cell repertoires in COVID-19. Measured with immunoSEQ multiplex PCR; TCRdb has only the in-frame clones, and not every one. The sample yields about 520,000 clones, roughly 85% seen once. Sequencing was performed on peripheral blood. The receptors were sampled from a human donor in a cohort sampled during active COVID-19.

The chain uses TRBV3-1 (or the pseudogene TRBV3-2) and TRBJ2-7; 11 positions match TRBD2. CDR1 is LGHDT and CDR2 is YNNKEL in the germline V gene (reference sequence). After removal of 6 bases from V and 6 bases from J, the junction contained 10 bases not matched to a gene. The CDR3 is 15 residues long. The DNA of the CDR3 is TGTGCCAGCAGGACCCCCCTAGCGGGAGGTTCCGAGCAGTACTTC. This codes for CASRTPLAGGSEQYF.

V and J are TRBV28 and TRBJ2-7; possibly TRBD2 for D (6 bases). This CDR3 spans 17 amino acids. Per germline, CDR1 MDHEN and CDR2 SYDVKM. The V and J ends lost 4 bases and 0 bases respectively, with 19 bases between them. The CDR3 reads CASSSIGRTYLSYEQYF. The CDR3 nucleotides are TGTGCCAGCAGTTCGATTGGGAGGACATACCTCTCCTACGAGCAGTACTTC.

This clone was seen once. CDR3 in amino acids: CASKTSGGVSYNEQFF. The CDR3 DNA reads as TGTGCCAGCAAGACTAGCGGGGGGGTCTCCTACAATGAGCAGTTCTTC. V usage is TRBV28 and J usage is TRBJ2-1; 14 nucleotides match TRBD2. The germline CDR1 and CDR2 sequences are MDHEN and SYDVKM. The length of the CDR3 is 16 residues. The V and J ends lost 7 bases and 0 bases, in that order; junction bases with no gene match: 2.

This chain links TRBV7-9 with TRBJ1-3, with D possibly matching TRBD1 (5 bases). Germline assignment: CDR1 SEHNR and CDR2 FQNEAQ (reference sequence). The V and J ends lost 3 bases and 4 bases respectively, with 13 bases between them. The CDR3 is 15 residues long. As DNA, the CDR3 is TGTGCCAGCAGCTTTGGGACTGGTTCCGGAAACACCATATATTTT. Translated, it gives CASSFGTGSGNTIYF.

This chain connects TRBV19 to TRBJ2-1, with D uncertain. Trimming took 5 bases from V and 7 from J, leaving 12 bases between them. The CDR3 length is 13 residues. Germline CDR1 reads LNHDA; CDR2 reads SQIVND (reference sequence). CDR3 DNA: TGTGCCAGTAGTCACATAGGAGTAAATGAGCAGTTCTTC. Translated: CASSHIGVNEQFF.

This clone appeared a few times. The rearrangement uses TRBV6-2 or TRBV6-3 and TRBJ2-7; 7 positions match TRBD1. CDR1 and CDR2 (germline): MNHEY, SVGEGT. The CDR3 contains 15 residues. J gave up 2 bases and V 4 bases, and 8 bases lay outside the gene matches. CDR3 amino acids: CASSSGTVATYEQYF. The CDR3 DNA follows: TGTGCCAGCAGTTCCGGGACAGTTGCAACCTACGAGCAGTACTTC.

V usage is TRBV5-8 and J usage is TRBJ2-7; D ambiguous. V lost 3 bases and J lost 0, with 4 bases in between. Germline assignment: CDR1 SGHTS and CDR2 YDEGEE. The CDR3 is made up of 12 amino acids. The CDR3 DNA is TGTGCCAGCAGCTCTAGCTCCTACGAGCAGTACTTC. It is translated as CASSSSSYEQYF.

The V call is TRBV24-1, the J call TRBJ2-1, with 7 nucleotides matching TRBD1. The CDR3 is 13 amino acids. After removal of 4 bases from V and 7 bases from J, the junction contained 3 bases not matched to a gene. The germline V gene has CDR1 KGHDR and CDR2 SFDVKD. The CDR3 loop reads CATSDDRANEQFF. CDR3 sequence (DNA): TGTGCCACCAGTGACGACAGGGCGAATGAGCAGTTCTTC.

This sequence joins TRBV3-1 (or the pseudogene TRBV3-2) and TRBJ2-1; TRBD2 agrees at 7 bases. Per germline, CDR1 LGHDT and CDR2 YNNKEL (reference sequence). V shed 3 bases, J shed 7 bases, and the junction held 27 bases outside the gene matches. This CDR3 spans 21 amino acids. The CDR3 DNA reads TGTGCCAGCAGCCACTTAACGGGACTACTCAGATTAATAAGGGATATGAATGAGCAGTTCTTC. Amino acids: CASSHLTGLLRLIRDMNEQFF.

The chain uses TRBV19 and TRBJ1-4; 9 nucleotides agree with TRBD1. The germline V gene encodes CDR1 LNHDA and CDR2 SQIVND (reference sequence). This CDR3 has 15 amino acids. Losses at the gene ends were 8 bases for V and 6 bases for J; bases not matched to a gene: 10. The CDR3 DNA reads TGTGCCAGTGCCCCTTTAAGACAGGGGGATGAAAAACTGTTTTTT. Its translation is CASAPLRQGDEKLFF.

The chain employs TRBV7-9 and TRBJ2-1; 9 bases line up with TRBD2. From germline, CDR1 is SEHNR and CDR2 FQNEAQ (reference sequence). The J segment lost 8 bases and the V segment lost 5 bases, leaving 10 bases of the junction unmatched. The CDR3 sequence is 15 residues long. The CDR3 reads CASSRGLAGLDEQFF. The CDR3 DNA reads as TGTGCCAGCAGCCGGGGGCTAGCGGGACTGGATGAGCAGTTCTTC.

J is TRBJ2-7 and V is TRBV19, with D possibly being TRBD2 (5 bases). The ends were cut back, 5 bases at V and 0 bases at J, with 14 bases in the middle. The CDR3 has 15 residues. Germline CDR1 is LNHDA and CDR2 is SQIVND (reference sequence). The DNA for the CDR3 is TGTGCCAGTAGTCCTCTGGAAGGGAGCTCCTACGAGCAGTACTTC. This encodes CASSPLEGSSYEQYF.

There are a few counts of this clone. The rearrangement joins TRBV5-4 to TRBJ2-1; 7 bases line up with TRBD1. Per the germline V gene, CDR1 is SGHNT and CDR2 is YYREEE (reference sequence). With 1 base clipped from V and 6 bases from J, the junction kept 7 bases outside the gene matches. This CDR3 spans 15 amino acids. The CDR3 region is CASSLSTRGPNEQFF. The CDR3 coding sequence is TGTGCCAGCAGCTTGAGTACTAGGGGGCCCAATGAGCAGTTCTTC.

The J gene is TRBJ2-3, the V gene TRBV6-2 or TRBV6-3; the D gene is possibly TRBD1 (5 bases). The V gene lost 6 bases and the J gene lost 0 bases, with 22 bases spanning the gap. The CDR3 is 18 amino acids. Germline loops: CDR1 MNHEY, CDR2 SVGEGT. CDR3 residues: CASSPTGLLFSSTDTQYF. DNA of the CDR3: TGTGCCAGCAGCCCCACAGGTCTCCTATTTTCTAGCACAGATACGCAGTATTTT.